One and the same sample provided the 26 T cell receptor beta chains below, sequenced in a study of CD8 T cells in ankylosing spondylitis. Using its own MiXCR run on the 5' RACE reads, TCRdb lists one record per CDR3 protein. The sample consists of 150,000 to 200,000 distinct CDR3 sequences, 15% to 20% of them appearing once. Sequenced material: blood, either unsorted or a sorted T cell fraction (not recorded which). The receptor set was obtained from a male donor aged 10-29 years with ankylosing spondylitis or in good health (not recorded which).

The sample holds a few counts of this clonotype. The chain recombines TRBV7-9 with TRBJ2-3, with D tentatively TRBD1 or TRBD2 (5 bases each). The CDR3 is made up of 13 amino acids. CDR1 is SEHNR, CDR2 FQNEAQ, per germline (reference sequence). With 8 bases removed from V and 4 bases from J, the gap between germline ends came to 13 bases. The CDR3: CASEGFPPDTQYF. Written as DNA, the CDR3 is TGTGCCAGCGAGGGGTTTCCCCCAGATACGCAGTATTTT.

The genes are TRBV15 and TRBJ1-2; D is undetermined. Trimming stripped 0 bases from V and 2 bases from J, with 13 bases between. Per the germline V gene, CDR1 is LNHNV and CDR2 is YYDKDF (reference sequence). There are 16 residues in the CDR3. For the CDR3, the DNA is TGTGCCACCAGCAGAGATTCGGCCAGAGCCAACTATGGCTACACCTTC. This gives the protein CATSRDSARANYGYTF.

Many counts were recorded for this clonotype. The gene calls are TRBV5-1 and TRBJ2-2, with unresolved D. The CDR3 consists of 14 residues. Looked up from germline, CDR1 is SGHRS and CDR2 is YFSETQ. V was cut by 0 bases and J by 4 bases, with 7 bases left in between. As DNA, the CDR3 is TGCGCCAGCAGCTTGGTAGAAGCCACCGGGGAGCTGTTTTTT. Translation: CASSLVEATGELFF.

This clonotype occurred many times. V and J are TRBV20-1 and TRBJ2-5; possible D gene TRBD2, 5 bases. Trimming took off 2 bases at V and 5 bases at J, with 18 bases between the two ends. This CDR3 region has 15 residues. CDR1 and CDR2 (germline): DFQATT, SNEGSKA (reference sequence). The CDR3 region has the DNA TGCAGTGCTAGACCCTTCGCGAGCGGCGGGGAGACCCAGTACTTC. Protein sequence: CSARPFASGGETQYF.

This clonotype appeared many times. The chain recombines TRBV19 with TRBJ1-1; D not resolved. Between the trimmed V and J ends, which lost 5 bases and 7 bases, there was a span of 8 bases. The CDR3 has 11 amino acids. CDR1 is LNHDA and CDR2 is SQIVND in the germline V gene (reference sequence). CDR3 bases: TGTGCCAGTAGTCGAACGATTGAAGCTTTCTTT. Translated, it gives CASSRTIEAFF.

The chain links TRBV10-3 to TRBJ2-1; perhaps TRBD2 as D (5 bases). This CDR3 contains 13 residues. The ends were cut back, 2 bases at V and 8 bases at J, with 10 bases in the middle. In germline, CDR1 is ENHRY, CDR2 SYGVKD. DNA for the CDR3: TGTGCCATCAGTGAGCTCGGGGTTGATGAGCAGTTCTTC. Residues: CAISELGVDEQFF.

Many counts were recorded for this clonotype. J is TRBJ1-1 and V is TRBV15; D uncertain. The CDR3 loop spans 13 amino acids. V lost 1 base, J lost 6 bases, and 9 bases lay in between. CDR1 and CDR2 (germline): LNHNV, YYDKDF (reference sequence). The CDR3 loop is CATSRGGISEAFF. CDR3 nucleotide sequence: TGTGCCACCAGCAGAGGCGGGATCTCTGAAGCTTTCTTT.

In this sample, this clonotype turned up many times. The chain links TRBV18 to TRBJ2-1; 10 bases agree with TRBD1. The CDR3 runs 24 residues. Germline assignment: CDR1 KGHSH and CDR2 LQKENI. V trimming: 3 bases; J trimming: 6 bases; junction bases outside the gene matches: 32. As DNA, the CDR3 is TGTGCCAGCTCACCGCGAGGAGCTGTAACATTGTGGGGACAGGGGAACAGGACGGGCAATGAGCAGTTCTTC. Translated, it gives CASSPRGAVTLWGQGNRTGNEQFF.

The chain has TRBV30 and TRBJ1-5; D is undetermined. The ends were cut back, 1 base at V and 5 bases at J, with 9 bases in the middle. Germline V gene lookup returns CDR1 GTSNPN and CDR2 SVGIG (reference sequence). The CDR3 loop spans 13 amino acids. This CDR3 is CAWSEHSHQPQHF. DNA for the CDR3: TGTGCCTGGAGTGAGCACAGTCATCAGCCCCAGCATTTT.

This clonotype was counted only a few times. The chain links TRBV20-1 to TRBJ2-1; D is unresolved. CDR3 length: 13 amino acids. Germline V gene data show CDR1 as DFQATT and CDR2 as SNEGSKA (reference sequence). Trimming left V 3 bases short and J 4 bases short, with 10 bases between. CDR3 amino acids: CSARAPNYNEQFF. The CDR3 DNA is TGCAGTGCTAGGGCCCCTAATTACAATGAGCAGTTCTTC.

The genes are TRBV7-3 and TRBJ2-1, with 7 positions matching TRBD2. Per germline, CDR1 SGHTA and CDR2 FQGTGA. Unmatched junction bases numbered 5, after V lost 5 bases and J lost 7 bases. There are 13 residues in the CDR3. In nucleotides, the CDR3 is TGTGCCAGCAGCCTTAGCGGGTGGAATGAGCAGTTCTTC. Protein product: CASSLSGWNEQFF. Drawing the rest from reference TRBV7-3 and TRBJ2-1, the complete variable domain is GAGVSQTPSNKVTEKGKYVELRCDPISGHTALYWYRQSLGQGPEFLIYFQGTGAADDSGLPNDRFFAVRPEGSVSTLKIQRTERGDSAVYLCASSLSGWNEQFFGPGTRLTVL.

At least ten counts were recorded for this clonotype. The chain combines TRBV7-2 with TRBJ2-7; tentatively, D is TRBD1 (6 bases). The CDR3 sequence is 14 residues long. The V end lost 1 base, the J end lost 4 bases, and 11 bases lay between the germline ends. Germline V gene lookup returns CDR1 SGHTA and CDR2 FQGNSA. CDR3 DNA sequence: TGTGCCAGCAGCTTAGGGCAGGGGCGGTACGAGCAGTACTTC. It is translated as CASSLGQGRYEQYF. Complete variable domain (other parts from reference TRBV7-2 and TRBJ2-7): GAGVSQSPSNKVTEKGKDVELRCDPISGHTALYWYRQSLGQGLEFLIYFQGNSAPDKSGLPSDRFSAERTGGSVSTLTIQRTQQEDSAVYLCASSLGQGRYEQYFGPGTRLTVT.

The V and J genes are TRBV6-5 and TRBJ2-1; D is uncertain. The CDR3 totals 15 residues. V was cut by 3 bases and J by 0 bases, with 9 bases left in between. Germline V lookup: CDR1 MNHEY, CDR2 SVGAGI. The CDR3 loop reads CASSYRADSYNEQFF. CDR3 DNA: TGTGCCAGCAGTTATCGGGCGGACTCCTACAATGAGCAGTTCTTC.

This clonotype was seen many times. This chain joins TRBV10-3 and TRBJ2-7; D possibly corresponds to TRBD1 (5 bases). Trimming stripped 6 bases from V and 1 base from J, with 16 bases between. CDR3 length equals 15 residues. Germline V gene sequence: CDR1 ENHRY, CDR2 SYGVKD. CDR3 bases: TGTGCCATCAGCCTGCCGACAGCTAGTTCCTACGAGCAGTACTTC. Protein: CAISLPTASSYEQYF.

The V call is TRBV20-1, the J call TRBJ2-5; maybe TRBD1 (6 bases). The V gene lost 3 bases and the J gene lost 1 base, with 9 bases spanning the gap. Germline CDR1 DFQATT, CDR2 SNEGSKA (reference sequence). This CDR3 region has 13 residues. The CDR3 bases are TGCAGTGCTAGGTTGACAGGCCAAGAGACCCAGTACTTC. Amino acids: CSARLTGQETQYF.

V gene TRBV19 combines with J gene TRBJ1-1; 8 bases align to TRBD1. Losses at the gene ends were 6 bases for V and 5 bases for J; bases not matched to a gene: 5. The CDR3 spans 13 residues. Germline-derived CDR1 and CDR2 are LNHDA and SQIVND (reference sequence). Written as DNA, the CDR3 is TGTGCCAGTAGCAGGGGGCGTATGACTGAAGCTTTCTTT. As protein: CASSRGRMTEAFF.

The sample holds a few counts of this clonotype. This chain joins TRBV7-9 and TRBJ2-7, with D unclear. This CDR3 has 15 residues. Looked up from germline, CDR1 is SEHNR and CDR2 is FQNEAQ (reference sequence). V gave up 4 bases and J gave up 3 bases, with 16 bases separating them. The CDR3 region is CASSSLPTEHYEQYV. Written as DNA, the CDR3 is TGTGCCAGCAGCTCCCTTCCCACGGAGCACTACGAGCAGTACGTC.

The chain carries TRBV27 and TRBJ2-7; the D gene could be TRBD1 or TRBD2 (5 bases each). The V gene's germline CDR1 is MNHEY and CDR2 SMNVEV (reference sequence). V lost 6 bases and J 0 bases, leaving 15 bases between the germline ends. This CDR3 comprises 15 residues. The CDR3 DNA reads as TGTGCCAGCAGGAGGGACGCGGGTATCTCCTACGAGCAGTACGTC. Translation: CASRRDAGISYEQYV.

This clonotype was counted ten times or more. V is TRBV5-1 and J is TRBJ2-1; TRBD2 aligns across 11 bases. After removal of 6 bases from V and 8 bases from J, the junction contained 7 bases not matched to a gene. In germline, CDR1 is SGHRS, CDR2 YFSETQ. The CDR3 has 14 amino acids. The CDR3 region is CASKLAGVYDEQFF. Here the CDR3 DNA reads TGCGCCAGCAAACTAGCGGGAGTGTACGATGAGCAGTTCTTC.

V is TRBV6-4 and J is TRBJ2-1; the D is unclear. Looked up from germline, CDR1 is MRHNA and CDR2 is SNTAGT. The CDR3 covers 14 residues. V gave up 6 bases and J gave up 5 bases, with 14 bases separating them. This CDR3 reads CASSPRIENNEQFF. The CDR3 DNA reads as TGTGCCAGCAGCCCCCGAATAGAAAACAATGAGCAGTTCTTC.

The chain is built from TRBV6-1 and TRBJ2-1, with 10 bases fitting TRBD1. Germline values: CDR1 MNHNS, CDR2 SASEGT. V was clipped by 6 bases and J by 4 bases; unmatched bases: 9. The CDR3 contains 16 residues. Written as DNA, the CDR3 is TGTGCCAGCAGGGCGACCGGGACAGGGGAATACAATGAGCAGTTCTTC. This translates into CASRATGTGEYNEQFF.

The V and J genes are TRBV7-2 and TRBJ2-5; 12 nucleotides align to TRBD2. The CDR3 contains 15 residues. Germline V lookup: CDR1 SGHTA, CDR2 FQGNSA. J was trimmed by 4 bases and V by 3 bases; bases with no gene match: 3. The CDR3, as DNA: TGTGCCAGCAGCTTTACTAGCGGGAGGCCAGAGACCCAGTACTTC. This encodes CASSFTSGRPETQYF.

This clonotype was seen at least ten times. CDR3 nucleotides: TGTGCCAGCAGCTTAGGGGGGGGGCACCCGGGGAATGAGCAGTTCTTC. Translation: CASSLGGGHPGNEQFF. The chain uses TRBV7-2 and TRBJ2-1; possibly TRBD2 for D (7 bases). With 1 base removed from V and 7 bases from J, the gap between germline ends came to 17 bases. The CDR3 length is 16 residues. Germline V gene sequence: CDR1 SGHTA, CDR2 FQGNSA.

This clonotype showed up many times. The chain uses TRBV7-9 and TRBJ2-7, with D possibly TRBD2 on 6 matching bases. The ends were cut back, 1 base at V and 1 base at J, with 14 bases in the middle. CDR1 and CDR2 from the germline V gene are SEHNR and FQNEAQ (reference sequence). CDR3 length: 16 amino acids. CDR3 residues: CASSLVVGTGSYEQYF. The DNA of the CDR3 is TGTGCCAGCAGCTTAGTAGTGGGGACTGGATCCTACGAGCAGTACTTC.

The rearrangement joins TRBV7-2 to TRBJ2-7; 8 nucleotides align to TRBD2. Germline V gene lookup returns CDR1 SGHTA and CDR2 FQGNSA. The junction had 8 bases not matched to a gene; V was cut back by 5 bases and J by 2 bases. CDR3 length equals 15 residues. CDR3 DNA: TGTGCCAGCAGCCCACCGGGGGGGTTCCCCTACGAGCAGTACTTC. Translation: CASSPPGGFPYEQYF.

This clonotype was observed at least ten times. The CDR3 sequence is CASSPGRGEQYF. In nucleotides, the CDR3 is TGTGCCAGCAGTCCCGGCCGGGGCGAGCAGTACTTC. This sequence joins TRBV6-6 and TRBJ2-7; perhaps TRBD2 as D (5 bases). With 5 bases removed from V and 6 bases from J, the gap between germline ends came to 11 bases. Germline V lookup: CDR1 MNHNY, CDR2 SVGAGI (reference sequence). This CDR3 comprises 12 residues.